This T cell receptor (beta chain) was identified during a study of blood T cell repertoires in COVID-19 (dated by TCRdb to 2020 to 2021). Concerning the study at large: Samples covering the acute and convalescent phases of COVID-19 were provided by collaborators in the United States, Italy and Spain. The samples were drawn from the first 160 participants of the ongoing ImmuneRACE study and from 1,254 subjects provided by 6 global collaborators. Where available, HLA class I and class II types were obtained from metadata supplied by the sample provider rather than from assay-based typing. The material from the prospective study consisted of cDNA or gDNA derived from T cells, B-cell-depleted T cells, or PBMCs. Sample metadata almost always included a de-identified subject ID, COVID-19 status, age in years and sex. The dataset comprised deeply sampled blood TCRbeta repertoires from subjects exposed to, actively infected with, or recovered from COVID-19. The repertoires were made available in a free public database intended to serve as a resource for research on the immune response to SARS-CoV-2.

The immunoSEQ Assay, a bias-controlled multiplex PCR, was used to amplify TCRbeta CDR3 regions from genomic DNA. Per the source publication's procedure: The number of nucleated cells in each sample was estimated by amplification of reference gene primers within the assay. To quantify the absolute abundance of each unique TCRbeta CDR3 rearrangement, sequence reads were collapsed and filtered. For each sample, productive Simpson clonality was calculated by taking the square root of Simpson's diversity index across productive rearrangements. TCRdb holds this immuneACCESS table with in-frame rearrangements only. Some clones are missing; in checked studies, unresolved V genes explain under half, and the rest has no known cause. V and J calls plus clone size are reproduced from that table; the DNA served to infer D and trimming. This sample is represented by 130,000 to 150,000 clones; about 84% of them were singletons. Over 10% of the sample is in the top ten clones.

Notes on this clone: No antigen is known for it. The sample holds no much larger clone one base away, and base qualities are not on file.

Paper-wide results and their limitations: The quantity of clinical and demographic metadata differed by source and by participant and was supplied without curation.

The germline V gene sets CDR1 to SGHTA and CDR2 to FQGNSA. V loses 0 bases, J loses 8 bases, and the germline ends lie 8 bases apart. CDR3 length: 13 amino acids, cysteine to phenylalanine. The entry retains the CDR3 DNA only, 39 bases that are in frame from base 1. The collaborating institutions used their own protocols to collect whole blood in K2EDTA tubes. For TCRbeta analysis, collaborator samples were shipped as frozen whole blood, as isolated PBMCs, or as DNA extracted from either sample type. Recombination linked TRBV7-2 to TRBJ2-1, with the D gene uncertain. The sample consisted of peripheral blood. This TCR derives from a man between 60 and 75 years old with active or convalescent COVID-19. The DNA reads TGTGCCAGCAGCTTAGCCAGAGAGGATGAGCAGTTCTTC. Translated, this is CASSLAREDEQFF.